Listed below are T cell receptor beta chains from one sample, sequenced in a study of blood T cell repertoires in COVID-19. Sequencing used immunoSEQ multiplex PCR; TCRdb keeps in-frame clones, though not all of them. The data show about 390,000 clones, around 87% seen once. Sequencing used peripheral blood. These receptors were taken from a woman aged 55-70 years with COVID-19, enrolled during active disease. Each CDR3 is given with its conserved first and last residue. The D gene is left open where the match is weak. The size of a clone is reported for some rows only, either as once, few or many, or as a class for expanded clones.

.	once	TRBV5-6	TRBJ1-2	CASSLGRDTYTPFGYTF	TGTGCCAGCAGCTTGGGCCGGGATACCTATACCCCTTTTGGCTACACCTTC
TRBD1	once	TRBV10-3	TRBJ2-3	CATQGAITDTQYF	TGTGCCACCCAGGGGGCGATTACAGATACGCAGTATTTT
.	.	TRBV19	TRBJ2-1	CASSKRDLNNEQFF	TGTGCCAGTAGTAAGAGGGATTTGAACAATGAGCAGTTCTTC
.	.	TRBV11-3	TRBJ1-6	CASSLGGGNSPLHF	TGTGCCAGCAGCCTTGGGGGGGGTAATTCACCCCTCCACTTT
.	.	TRBV29-1	TRBJ2-7	CSAGETSYEQYF	TGCAGCGCAGGGGAAACCTCCTACGAGCAGTACTTC
.	few	TRBV6-5	TRBJ1-2	CASSSVGRIFYGYTF	TGTGCCAGCAGTTCTGTTGGCAGAATCTTCTATGGCTACACCTTC
TRBD1	.	TRBV6-5	TRBJ1-4	CASSLDREKLFF	TGTGCCAGCAGCCTGGACAGGGAAAAACTGTTTTTT
.	.	TRBV20-1	TRBJ2-1	CSAQKGNEQFF	TGCAGTGCTCAAAAGGGGAATGAGCAGTTCTTC
.	.	TRBV5-4	TRBJ2-5	CATQFALRGGQETQYF	TGTGCCACCCAATTTGCTCTACGGGGTGGCCAAGAGACCCAGTACTTC
.	once	TRBV24-1	TRBJ2-1	CATSGTEGSNEQFF	TGTGCCACGTCAGGGACGGAGGGTTCAAATGAGCAGTTCTTC
.	.	TRBV5-1	TRBJ2-5	CASSLVAGLGETQYF	TGCGCCAGCAGCTTGGTGGCAGGCTTGGGAGAGACCCAGTACTTC
TRBD1	.	TRBV19	TRBJ1-1	CASGVGQGTEAFF	TGTGCCAGTGGAGTCGGACAGGGGACTGAAGCTTTCTTT
.	.	TRBV2	TRBJ2-3	CASRGGQSTDTQYF	TGTGCCAGCAGGGGGGGGCAAAGCACAGATACGCAGTATTTT
.	.	TRBV10-2	TRBJ1-4	CASSEEDGQGNEKLFF	TGCGCCAGCAGTGAGGAGGATGGGCAGGGAAATGAAAAACTGTTTTTT
TRBD2	.	TRBV5-4	TRBJ2-3	CASSRGPSGGRTDTQYF	TGTGCCAGCAGCAGGGGTCCCAGCGGGGGCCGCACAGATACGCAGTATTTT
TRBD1	.	TRBV5-4	TRBJ1-6	CASSLTRPGTGSPLHF	TGTGCCAGCAGCTTGACCCGTCCCGGGACAGGATCACCCCTCCACTTT